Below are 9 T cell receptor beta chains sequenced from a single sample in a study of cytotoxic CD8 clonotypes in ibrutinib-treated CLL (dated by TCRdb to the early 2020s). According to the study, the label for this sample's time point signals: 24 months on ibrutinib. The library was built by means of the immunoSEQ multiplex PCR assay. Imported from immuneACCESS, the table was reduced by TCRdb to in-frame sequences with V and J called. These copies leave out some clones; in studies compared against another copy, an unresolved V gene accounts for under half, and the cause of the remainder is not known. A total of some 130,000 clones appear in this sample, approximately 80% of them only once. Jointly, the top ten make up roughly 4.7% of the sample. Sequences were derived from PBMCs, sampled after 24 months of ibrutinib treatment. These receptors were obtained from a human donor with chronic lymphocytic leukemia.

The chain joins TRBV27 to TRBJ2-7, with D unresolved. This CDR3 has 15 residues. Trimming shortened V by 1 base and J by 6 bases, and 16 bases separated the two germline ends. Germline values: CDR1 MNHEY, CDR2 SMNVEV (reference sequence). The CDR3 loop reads CASSLLLGGGSEQYF. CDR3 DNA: TGTGCCAGCAGTTTATTGCTGGGTGGCGGAAGCGAGCAGTACTTC.

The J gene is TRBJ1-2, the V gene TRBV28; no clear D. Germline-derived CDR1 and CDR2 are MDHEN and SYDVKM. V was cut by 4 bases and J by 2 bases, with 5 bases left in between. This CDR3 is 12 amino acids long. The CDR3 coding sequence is TGTGCCAGCAGTTGGTGGAACTATGGCTACACCTTC. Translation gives CASSWWNYGYTF.

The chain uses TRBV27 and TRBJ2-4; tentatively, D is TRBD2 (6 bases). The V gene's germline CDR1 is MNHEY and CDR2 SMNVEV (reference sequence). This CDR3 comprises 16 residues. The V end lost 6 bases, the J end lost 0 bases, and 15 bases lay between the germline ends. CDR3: CASSLGAGLAKNIQYF. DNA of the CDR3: TGTGCCAGCAGCCTAGGGGCGGGGCTAGCCAAAAACATTCAGTACTTC.

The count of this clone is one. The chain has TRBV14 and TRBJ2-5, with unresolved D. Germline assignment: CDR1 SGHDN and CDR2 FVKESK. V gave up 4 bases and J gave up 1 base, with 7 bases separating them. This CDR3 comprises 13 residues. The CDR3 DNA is TGTGCCAGCAGCCGCCGGCCCCAAGAGACCCAGTACTTC. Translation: CASSRRPQETQYF.

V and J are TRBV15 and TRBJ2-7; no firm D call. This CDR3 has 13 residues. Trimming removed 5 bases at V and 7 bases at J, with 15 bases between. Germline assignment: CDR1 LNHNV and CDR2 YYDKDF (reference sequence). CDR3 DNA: TGTGCCACCAGCGCGTCCCGGCAGAGTGAGCAGTACTTC. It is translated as CATSASRQSEQYF.

The DNA for the CDR3 is TGTGCCAGCAGCCCTGGCCCACAAGAGACCCAGTACTTC. Amino acids: CASSPGPQETQYF. V is TRBV7-3 and J is TRBJ2-5; D gene ambiguous. This CDR3 region has 13 residues. Trimming took off 5 bases at V and 2 bases at J, with 9 bases between the two ends. In germline, CDR1 is SGHTA, CDR2 FQGTGA.

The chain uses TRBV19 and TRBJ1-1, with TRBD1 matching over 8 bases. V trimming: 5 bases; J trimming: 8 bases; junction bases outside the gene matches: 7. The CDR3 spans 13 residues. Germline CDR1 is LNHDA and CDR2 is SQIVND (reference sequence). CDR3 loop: CASSGTGQVEAFF. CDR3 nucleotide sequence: TGTGCCAGTAGTGGAACGGGACAGGTAGAAGCTTTCTTT. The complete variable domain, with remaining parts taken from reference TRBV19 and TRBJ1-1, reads DGGITQSPKYLFRKEGQNVTLSCEQNLNHDAMYWYRQDPGQGLRLIYYSQIVNDFQKGDIAEGYSVSREKKESFPLTVTSAQKNPTAFYLCASSGTGQVEAFFGQGTRLTVV.

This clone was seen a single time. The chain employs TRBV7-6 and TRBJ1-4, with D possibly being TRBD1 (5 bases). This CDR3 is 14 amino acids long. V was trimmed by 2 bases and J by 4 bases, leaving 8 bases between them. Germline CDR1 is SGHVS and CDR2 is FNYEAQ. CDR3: CASSLWGGNEKLFF. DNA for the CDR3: TGTGCCAGCAGCTTATGGGGCGGTAATGAAAAACTGTTTTTT. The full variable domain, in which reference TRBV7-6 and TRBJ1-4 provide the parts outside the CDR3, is GAGVSQSPRYKVTKRGQDVALRCDPISGHVSLYWYRQALGQGPEFLTYFNYEAQQDKSGLPNDRFSAERPEGSISTLTIQRTEQRDSAMYRCASSLWGGNEKLFFGSGTQLSVL.

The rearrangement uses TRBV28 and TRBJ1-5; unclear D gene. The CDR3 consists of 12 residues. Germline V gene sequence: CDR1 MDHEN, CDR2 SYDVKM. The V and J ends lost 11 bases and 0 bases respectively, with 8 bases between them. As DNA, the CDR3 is TGTGCCTGCCGGGGTAGCAATCAGCCCCAGCATTTT. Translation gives CACRGSNQPQHF.